This T cell receptor (beta chain) was documented in a study of early T cells in non-severe SARS-CoV-2 infection. TCRdb reprocessed the 5' RACE reads via MiXCR and lists one record per CDR3 protein. Here the sample spans around 81,000 distinct CDR3 sequences, around 15% being singletons. In its sample, this clonotype was seen many times. The CDR3 loop spans 13 amino acids. The V gene lost 5 bases and the J gene lost 2 bases, with 8 bases spanning the gap. The sequence was collected from an adult who was a healthcare worker with PCR-confirmed SARS-CoV-2 infection or an uninfected control (not recorded which). This sequence joins TRBV12-3 or TRBV12-4 and TRBJ2-3, with D hard to call. The sample was whole blood. The DNA for the CDR3 is TGTGCCAGCAGTCCCGGCTACACAGATACGCAGTATTTT. It is translated as CASSPGYTDTQYF.